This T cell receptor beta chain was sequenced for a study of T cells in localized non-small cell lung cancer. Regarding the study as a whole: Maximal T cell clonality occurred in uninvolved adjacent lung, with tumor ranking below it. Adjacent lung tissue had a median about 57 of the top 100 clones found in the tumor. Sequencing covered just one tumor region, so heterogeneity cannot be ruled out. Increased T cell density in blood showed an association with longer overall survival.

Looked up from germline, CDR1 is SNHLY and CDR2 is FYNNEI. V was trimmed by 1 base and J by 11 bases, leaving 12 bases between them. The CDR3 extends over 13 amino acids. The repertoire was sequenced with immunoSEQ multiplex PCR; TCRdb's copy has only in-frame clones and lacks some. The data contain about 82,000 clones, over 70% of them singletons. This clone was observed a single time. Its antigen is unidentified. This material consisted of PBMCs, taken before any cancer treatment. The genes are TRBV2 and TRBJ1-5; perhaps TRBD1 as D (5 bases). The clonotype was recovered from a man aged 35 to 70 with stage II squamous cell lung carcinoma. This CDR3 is CASSEGVGRAQHF. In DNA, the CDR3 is TGTGCCAGCAGTGAAGGGGTGGGGCGGGCCCAGCATTTT.